The T cell receptor (beta chain) described here comes from a study of regulatory T cells in long-lasting Graves disease. Study information: More than 5 years of antithyroid drugs with positive TSH receptor antibodies defined persistent Graves' disease. Findings and caveats of the study: Peripheral blood was the sole material, not thyroid tissue.

Concerning this clonotype itself: What it binds is not known.

Documented time point: persistent/refractory GD, antithyroid drugs over 5 years with positive TRAb. PBMC-extracted RNA yielded the TCR library. Germline V gene sequence: CDR1 KGHDR, CDR2 SFDVKD. V dropped 1 base and J dropped 2 bases, with 5 bases sitting between them. This CDR3 spans 14 amino acids. For TCR beta, libraries came from iRepertoire HTBI primers and Arm-PCR of CDR3 regions. MiXCR was run by TCRdb on the multiplex PCR reads, yielding one entry per CDR3 protein. Seen here are about 460,000 distinct CDR3 sequences, 20% to 25% observed once, and the top ten hold roughly 14%. V gene TRBV24-1 combines with J gene TRBJ2-1; D unclear. The sequence came from a female donor with Graves disease. The sample consisted of peripheral blood mononuclear cells (PBMCs), taken when the disease was refractory, from a patient treated with antithyroid drugs. The CDR3 region is CATSDLGPYNEQFF. Written as DNA, the CDR3 is TGTGCCACCAGTGATTTAGGTCCCTACAATGAGCAGTTCTTC.